This is a list of T cell receptor beta chains from one sample in a study of cytomegalovirus exposure and HLA in healthy donors. The protocol was immunoSEQ multiplex PCR, while the TCRdb copy is restricted to in-frame clones and leaves out a portion. The table shows 150,000 to 200,000 clones, with roughly 85% occurring only once. The sequenced sample consisted of PBMCs. The origin of the receptors is a man aged 18 to 29 in good health and CMV-seropositive. CDR3s include the opening cysteine and the closing phenylalanine or tryptophan.

TRBV7-2	TRBJ2-3	CASSRPGQGVPRVRDTQYF
TRBV2	TRBJ2-7	CASRHSGQPTYEQYF
TRBV4-1	TRBJ2-7	CASTRALGDYEQYF
TRBV5-4	TRBJ2-1	CASSSGTSGSHLGEQFF
TRBV9	TRBJ2-5	CASSVGGAGSQETQYF
TRBV18	TRBJ2-3	CASSPDYLSTDTQYF
TRBV11-3	TRBJ2-5	CASSLGTGTETQYF
TRBV11-2	TRBJ2-1	CASSLEAGGLNEQFF
TRBV7-2	TRBJ2-5	CASRVEPESETQYF
TRBV4-1	TRBJ2-3	CASSQIPGQETDTQYF
TRBV30	TRBJ2-5	CAWSVGETQYF
TRBV5-4	TRBJ1-6	CASSSLQGTYNSPLHF
TRBV7-6	TRBJ2-3	CASSFLSGASTDTQYF
TRBV30	TRBJ1-1	CAWSGITLSEGAFF
TRBV28	TRBJ2-4	CASTGSGGAEENIQYF
TRBV28	TRBJ1-2	CASSLRLAGGNGYTF
TRBV13	TRBJ2-4	CASSLRGGVAKNIQYF
TRBV5-1	TRBJ1-2	CASSLGGSQSDITSHYGYTF
TRBV2	TRBJ2-2	CASKTGQNTGELFF
TRBV7-9	TRBJ1-2	CASSSTDRDLSYTF
TRBV6-1	TRBJ2-1	CASTPTGYNEQFF
TRBV4-2	TRBJ2-1	CASSQAGKRSSYNEQFF
TRBV7-8	TRBJ2-7	CASSPALLREQYF
TRBV27	TRBJ2-7	CASSLRGSYEQYF
TRBV5-5	TRBJ2-7	CASSGYNYRDPYEQYF
TRBV28	TRBJ2-7	CASSSSGMSEQYF
TRBV28	TRBJ1-4	CASSPLDTGNEKLFF
TRBV5-1	TRBJ1-1	CASSLGQATEAFF
TRBV5-1	TRBJ1-2	CASSSRTGGNGYTF
TRBV7-9	TRBJ1-2	CASSLGQGLNYGYTF
TRBV7-9	TRBJ2-1	CASSLVFGGNNEQFF
TRBV18	TRBJ2-7	CASSPFSGGEHEQYF
TRBV4-1	TRBJ2-1	CASSPLRSGSYNEQFF
TRBV10-1	TRBJ2-5	CASSEAGAGETQYF
TRBV25-1	TRBJ2-1	CASTFGGEQFF
TRBV2	TRBJ1-1	CATSTANTEAFF
TRBV5-1	TRBJ2-5	CASSSGLAGGMETQYF
TRBV28	TRBJ2-1	CASSLTSGGAPYNEQFF
TRBV14	TRBJ1-6	CASSQDAGHSPLHF
TRBV7-8	TRBJ2-1	CASSSGLANEQFF